The rows below give T cell receptor beta chains drawn from one sample of a study of OX40 agonist ivuxolimab in advanced cancers. Here immunoSEQ multiplex PCR was the method, and the copy in TCRdb shows in-frame clones only, minus some. In the table there are over 65,000 clones, approximately 95% of which are singletons. Sequenced material: CD4+ or CD8+ T cells sorted from blood, taken in a trial of the OX40 agonist ivuxolimab. The source of these receptors is an adult with an advanced solid tumor such as melanoma, head and neck, liver or kidney cancer. The CDR3 runs from the conserved cysteine through the conserved F or W. The order of the fields is J gene, clone size, D gene, V gene, CDR3 protein, CDR3 DNA. D genes are given only for firm matches. Size tells how often a clone was seen (once, few, many) or the class of an expanded clone, and some rows leave it out.

j_gene: TRBJ2-5; abundance: few; d_gene: .; v_gene: TRBV2; CDR3aa: CASVGTDLGTQYF; CDR3nt: TGTGCCAGCGTCGGGACGGACCTTGGGACCCAGTACTTC
j_gene: TRBJ2-3; abundance: .; d_gene: TRBD2; v_gene: TRBV7-2; CDR3aa: CASSLAEVSDTQYF; CDR3nt: TGTGCCAGCAGTCTAGCGGAGGTTTCCGATACGCAGTATTTT
j_gene: TRBJ2-5; abundance: .; d_gene: .; v_gene: TRBV14; CDR3aa: CASSQVPQETQYF; CDR3nt: TGTGCCAGCAGCCAAGTACCGCAAGAGACCCAGTACTTC
j_gene: TRBJ2-7; abundance: .; d_gene: .; v_gene: TRBV18; CDR3aa: CASWPGGRPYEQYF; CDR3nt: TGTGCCAGCTGGCCGGGGGGCCGGCCCTACGAGCAGTACTTC
j_gene: TRBJ1-1; abundance: .; d_gene: TRBD1; v_gene: TRBV5-6; CDR3aa: CASSAATGGNTEAFF; CDR3nt: TGTGCCAGCAGCGCCGCGACAGGGGGGAACACTGAAGCTTTCTTT
j_gene: TRBJ1-2; abundance: .; d_gene: .; v_gene: TRBV5-4; CDR3aa: CASSPDSNYGYTF; CDR3nt: TGTGCCAGCAGCCCGGACAGTAACTATGGCTACACCTTC
j_gene: TRBJ1-5; abundance: .; d_gene: TRBD1; v_gene: TRBV5-5; CDR3aa: CASSLVWTGGFQPQHF; CDR3nt: TGTGCCAGCAGCTTAGTCTGGACAGGGGGCTTTCAGCCCCAGCATTTT
j_gene: TRBJ1-6; abundance: .; d_gene: TRBD1; v_gene: TRBV27; CDR3aa: CASSDRASSPLHF; CDR3nt: TGTGCCAGCAGTGACAGGGCCAGTTCACCCCTCCACTTT
j_gene: TRBJ2-7; abundance: .; d_gene: TRBD2; v_gene: TRBV28; CDR3aa: CASSYLGGRPYEQYF; CDR3nt: TGTGCCAGCAGCTACCTTGGCGGGAGGCCCTACGAGCAGTACTTC
j_gene: TRBJ2-3; abundance: .; d_gene: TRBD2; v_gene: TRBV4-3; CDR3aa: CASSQGQGGDTQYF; CDR3nt: TGCGCCAGCAGCCAAGGGCAGGGAGGGGATACGCAGTATTTT
j_gene: TRBJ1-1; abundance: .; d_gene: TRBD1; v_gene: TRBV27; CDR3aa: CASSPSGTGAFNTEAFF; CDR3nt: TGTGCCAGCAGCCCCTCCGGGACAGGGGCTTTTAACACTGAAGCTTTCTTT
j_gene: TRBJ1-6; abundance: .; d_gene: TRBD1; v_gene: TRBV19; CDR3aa: CASSRDRGLYNSPLHF; CDR3nt: TGTGCCAGTAGTCGGGACAGGGGCCTCTATAATTCACCCCTCCACTTT
j_gene: TRBJ2-4; abundance: .; d_gene: .; v_gene: TRBV21-1; CDR3aa: CASPRDYKNHIQYF; CDR3nt: TGTGCCAGCCCCCGGGACTACAAGAACCACATTCAGTACTTC
j_gene: TRBJ1-2; abundance: .; d_gene: TRBD1; v_gene: TRBV4-2; CDR3aa: CASSQEGTGVGYTF; CDR3nt: TGTGCCAGCAGCCAAGAAGGGACAGGGGTGGGCTACACCTTC
j_gene: TRBJ1-2; abundance: few; d_gene: .; v_gene: TRBV7-2; CDR3aa: CASSRTDYGYTF; CDR3nt: TGTGCCAGCAGCAGGACGGACTATGGCTACACCTTC
j_gene: TRBJ2-7; abundance: once; d_gene: .; v_gene: TRBV10-3; CDR3aa: CAISVPPGAEQYF; CDR3nt: TGTGCCATCAGTGTTCCTCCCGGTGCCGAGCAGTACTTC
j_gene: TRBJ1-2; abundance: .; d_gene: .; v_gene: TRBV6-6; CDR3aa: CASYPLPGGNYGYTF; CDR3nt: TGTGCCAGCTACCCACTACCGGGAGGAAACTATGGCTACACCTTC
j_gene: TRBJ2-7; abundance: .; d_gene: .; v_gene: TRBV4-2; CDR3aa: CATRGRGRYEQYF; CDR3nt: TGTGCCACCAGGGGACGGGGGCGCTACGAGCAGTACTTC